The 13 T cell receptor beta chains below were found in one sample sequenced in a study of neurological immune-mediated disorders. MiXCR, applied by TCRdb to the 5' RACE reads, yields one record per CDR3 protein. The sample holds approximately 59,000 distinct CDR3 sequences, roughly 4.9% seen once. The sequencing input was PBMCs. Receptor source: a human donor with multiple sclerosis. The donor label of this sample is uncertain.

This clonotype was counted many times. The V call is TRBV5-1, the J call TRBJ2-1; D not certain. Germline CDR1 is SGHRS and CDR2 is YFSETQ. The CDR3 length is 15 residues. Trimming removed 0 bases from V and 0 bases from J, with 7 bases in between. CDR3 residues: CASSLGQGSYNEQFF. The CDR3 nucleotides read TGCGCCAGCAGCTTGGGACAAGGCTCCTACAATGAGCAGTTCTTC.

This clonotype was counted ten times or more. The V gene is TRBV2, the J gene TRBJ2-2, with unresolved D. CDR1 and CDR2 (germline): SNHLY, FYNNEI. This CDR3 is built from 16 residues. V lost 3 bases to trimming and J lost 0 bases, with 11 bases between them. CDR3 DNA sequence: TGTGCCAGCAGTGACTTGACGTTTGCGAACACCGGGGAGCTGTTTTTT. This translates into CASSDLTFANTGELFF.

This clonotype has a count of ten or more. The rearrangement joins TRBV5-1 to TRBJ2-1, with D tentatively TRBD1 or TRBD2 (6 bases each). Germline lookup yields CDR1 SGHRS and CDR2 YFSETQ. Trimming pared 7 bases from V and 0 bases from J, leaving 14 bases between. This CDR3 comprises 15 residues. The CDR3 bases are TGCGCCAGCGGGGGCGGGGAAGGCTCCTACAATGAGCAGTTCTTC. It yields the protein CASGGGEGSYNEQFF.

The chain is built from TRBV2 and TRBJ1-1; TRBD1 agrees at 7 bases. There are 14 residues in the CDR3. Germline loops: CDR1 SNHLY, CDR2 FYNNEI. J lost 1 base, V lost 6 bases, and 5 bases had no gene match. DNA for the CDR3: TGTGCCAGCAGGACCGGACAGGAGAACACTGAAGCTTTCTTT. It encodes CASRTGQENTEAFF.

This clonotype was seen many times. The chain employs TRBV6-2 or TRBV6-3 and TRBJ2-7; D perhaps matches TRBD1 (5 bases). Trimming removed 2 bases from V and 3 bases from J, with 8 bases in between. The germline gives CDR1 MNHEY, CDR2 SVGEGT. This CDR3 region has 13 residues. CDR3 amino acids: CASSYIDSYEQYF. For the CDR3, the DNA is TGTGCCAGCAGTTACATCGACAGCTACGAGCAGTACTTC.

This clonotype was observed at least ten times. The chain employs TRBV20-1 and TRBJ2-3, with 12 bases fitting TRBD2. Trimming took 1 base from V and 6 from J; bases not matched to a gene: 5. In germline, CDR1 is DFQATT, CDR2 SNEGSKA (reference sequence). The CDR3 covers 15 residues. Here the CDR3 DNA reads TGCAGTGCTAGAGGGGCTAGCGGGGGGGAGGATACGCAGTATTTT. This sequence encodes CSARGASGGEDTQYF.

This clonotype was counted at least ten times. This chain joins TRBV5-1 and TRBJ1-1; D may be TRBD1 (6 bases). V lost 6 bases, J lost 1 base, and 10 bases lay in between. Germline V lookup: CDR1 SGHRS, CDR2 YFSETQ. This CDR3 region has 13 residues. The CDR3: CASTLTGNTEAFF. The CDR3 DNA reads as TGCGCCAGCACCCTGACAGGGAACACTGAAGCTTTCTTT.

This clonotype has at least ten counts. The chain has TRBV21-1 and TRBJ2-7; the DNA was not used to check the table's D call, TRBD1. TRBV21-1 constitutes a pseudogene. The CDR3 runs to 15 residues. The CDR3 loop reads CASSKTSQVEDEQYF. The CDR3 bases are TGTGCCAGCAGCAAAACCTCACAGGTGGAAGACGAGCAGTACTTC.

This clonotype was recorded at least ten times. The rearrangement uses TRBV5-1 and TRBJ2-2, with 7 bases matching TRBD1. V dropped 6 bases and J dropped 5; count of bases not matched to a gene: 10. The V gene's germline CDR1 is SGHRS and CDR2 YFSETQ. This CDR3 comprises 15 residues. The CDR3 sequence is CASTPGTASTGELFF. The CDR3 DNA reads as TGCGCCAGCACCCCCGGGACAGCGTCAACCGGGGAGCTGTTTTTT.

This clonotype was recorded many times. The chain joins TRBV9 to TRBJ2-4; D may be TRBD2 (5 bases). V was shortened by 6 bases and J by 7 bases, with 17 bases between the two germline ends. The V gene's germline CDR1 is SGDLS and CDR2 YYNGEE. The CDR3 extends over 14 amino acids. CDR3 amino acids: CASNGGTPRNIQYF. The CDR3 DNA reads as TGTGCCAGCAACGGAGGAACCCCTAGGAACATTCAGTACTTC.

This clonotype was seen repeatedly, ten times or more. The chain couples TRBV29-1 to TRBJ1-1; tentative D call: TRBD1 (5 bases). Germline CDR1 reads SQVTM; CDR2 reads ANQGSEA. The CDR3 consists of 14 residues. V lost 7 bases, J lost 0 bases, and 15 bases lay in between. The CDR3 DNA follows: TGCAGCGCCGGGGGAGCGGGACTGAACACTGAAGCTTTCTTT. Translating gives CSAGGAGLNTEAFF.

The V and J genes are TRBV4-1 and TRBJ1-2; 10 bases are shared with TRBD1. CDR1 and CDR2 (germline): MGHRA, YSYEKL. J was trimmed by 3 bases and V by 0 bases; bases with no gene match: 4. This CDR3 is built from 16 residues. The CDR3 here is CASSQEGTGAYYGYTF. The CDR3 bases are TGCGCCAGCAGCCAAGAAGGGACAGGGGCTTACTATGGCTACACCTTC.

Ten or more counts support this clonotype. CDR3 sequence: CASSDRQGASYNSPLHF. The CDR3 bases are TGTGCCAGCAGCGATCGACAGGGGGCTTCCTATAATTCACCCCTCCACTTT. V usage is TRBV5-6 and J usage is TRBJ1-6; the match to TRBD1 covers 10 bases. The CDR3 runs 17 residues. The V and J ends lost 4 bases and 1 base, in that order; junction bases with no gene match: 5. Germline V gene data show CDR1 as SGHDT and CDR2 as YYEEEE. Variable domain in full (rest from reference TRBV5-6 and TRBJ1-6): DAGVTQSPTHLIKTRGQQVTLRCSPKSGHDTVSWYQQALGQGPQFIFQYYEEEERQRGNFPDRFSGHQFPNYSSELNVNALLLGDSALYLCASSDRQGASYNSPLHFGNGTRLTVT.